Listed below are T cell receptor beta chains from one sample, sequenced in a study of STAT5B mutations in CD4+ large granular lymphocyte leukemia. TCRdb's table, derived via immunoSEQ multiplex PCR, lists solely in-frame clones and lacks some. Altogether tens of thousands of clones are present, 70% to 85% being singletons, with the ten largest covering roughly 2%. The specimen was CD4+ T cells from blood buffy coats. The receptors originated from a human donor in good health. Both conserved end residues are part of each CDR3. Fields, in order: J gene, V gene, D gene, clone size, CDR3 DNA, CDR3 protein. The D gene is left open where the match is weak. Size is omitted from some rows. Given values are once, few, many or a class for expanded clones.

>TRBJ1-5|TRBV2|NA|once
TGTGCCAGTCAGGACAGCCCCCAAGGGCCCCAGCATTTT
CASQDSPQGPQHF
>TRBJ1-6|TRBV7-2|NA|NA
TGTGCCAGCAGCCCTGGGGGGGGACTCAAAAAAGATTCACCCCTCCACTTT
CASSPGGGLKKDSPLHF
>TRBJ1-2|TRBV25-1|TRBD1|NA
TGTGCCAGCAGAGATCGGACAGGTGATGGTGGCTACACCTTC
CASRDRTGDGGYTF
>TRBJ2-2|TRBV5-1|NA|once
TGCGCCAGCAGCCGGGGACAGAACACCGGGGAGCTGTTTTTT
CASSRGQNTGELFF
>TRBJ1-5|TRBV19|TRBD1|NA
TGTGCCAGTTCCCGGGACAGGGGGGTTCAGCCCCAGCATTTT
CASSRDRGVQPQHF
>TRBJ2-3|TRBV5-1|NA|NA
TGCGCCAGCCCTGGGCAGGTTCCCCCCGCAGATACGCAGTATTTT
CASPGQVPPADTQYF
>TRBJ2-5|TRBV5-1|TRBD2|NA
TGCGCCAGCAGCGGAGGACTAGCGGGGTATGAACAAGAGACCCAGTACTTC
CASSGGLAGYEQETQYF
>TRBJ1-6|TRBV7-2|NA|NA
TGTGCCAGCAGCTTGTCGGCGGGTTCACCCCTCCACTTT
CASSLSAGSPLHF
>TRBJ2-3|TRBV5-1|NA|NA
TGCGCCAGCAGCCCCGGGGGCTCTAGCACAGATACGCAGTATTTT
CASSPGGSSTDTQYF
>TRBJ2-3|TRBV19|NA|NA
TGTGCCAGTAGTATGGACCGAAGCACAGATACGCAGTATTTT
CASSMDRSTDTQYF
>TRBJ2-5|TRBV29-1|NA|NA
TGCAGCGTTGTGTGGGATGAGTTCCGGGGCGGGGAGACCCAGTACTTC
CSVVWDEFRGGETQYF
>TRBJ2-3|TRBV6-6|TRBD1|NA
TGTGCCAGCAACCGACCCGGGACAGGGGGCACAGATACGCAGTATTTT
CASNRPGTGGTDTQYF
>TRBJ2-5|TRBV5-1|TRBD2|NA
TGCGCCAGCAGCTCTCTAGCGGGGGAGGTAGAGACCCAGTACTTC
CASSSLAGEVETQYF
>TRBJ1-1|TRBV2|NA|NA
TGTGCCAGCAGTGATCAGGCGAACACTGAAGCTTTCTTT
CASSDQANTEAFF
>TRBJ2-7|TRBV30|TRBD2|NA
TGTGCCTGGAGTGAAGGACTAGTCGTCGGCGAGCAGTACTTC
CAWSEGLVVGEQYF
>TRBJ1-1|TRBV7-2|NA|NA
TGTGCCAGCAGCCCCCCCCCAGCCGGTGGGTACACTGAAGCTTTCTTT
CASSPPPAGGYTEAFF
>TRBJ1-1|TRBV13|NA|NA
TGTGCCAGCAGCGCCAGGGAGTTGGACACTGAAGCTTTCTTT
CASSARELDTEAFF
>TRBJ2-2|TRBV2|TRBD1|NA
TGTGCCAGCAGTGGAGGGACAGGAAACACCGGGGAGCTGTTTTTT
CASSGGTGNTGELFF
>TRBJ2-2|TRBV10-3|NA|NA
TGTGCCATCCAAAGATCCTCGATCACCGGGGAGCTGTTTTTT
CAIQRSSITGELFF
>TRBJ1-1|TRBV4-1|NA|once
TGCGCCAGCAGCCAGCAAGACCGGGGAGGCACTGAAGCTTTCTTT
CASSQQDRGGTEAFF
>TRBJ1-1|TRBV18|TRBD1|few
TGTGCCAGCTCACCACCTGGAAGGGGGCGCGGGGGCACTGAAGCTTTCTTT
CASSPPGRGRGGTEAFF
>TRBJ2-5|TRBV19|TRBD2|NA
TGTGCCACTACTAGCGGGGGGGGGCAAGAGACCCAGTACTTC
CATTSGGGQETQYF
>TRBJ1-4|TRBV2|NA|NA
TGTGCCAGCACCAAGGACCGGGCGTCAACTAATGAAAAACTGTTTTTT
CASTKDRASTNEKLFF
>TRBJ1-1|TRBV9|NA|NA
TGTGCCAGCAGCCGATCAGAGAGACAGGCTGAAGCTTTCTTT
CASSRSERQAEAFF
>TRBJ1-3|TRBV6-4|NA|few
TGTGCCAGCAGTGACTCAAACTCTGGAAACACCATATATTTT
CASSDSNSGNTIYF
>TRBJ1-1|TRBV7-9|NA|NA
TGTGCCAGCAGCTTGGAAGGGACCGTAGCTTTCTTT
CASSLEGTVAFF
>TRBJ2-3|TRBV10-3|NA|NA
TGTGCCATCAAGGGGGAAGGCACAGATACGCAGTATTTT
CAIKGEGTDTQYF
>TRBJ1-1|TRBV30|TRBD1|few
TGTGCCTGGAGTGTGGGGGGACAGCTCGCTTTCTTT
CAWSVGGQLAFF
>TRBJ1-1|TRBV7-2|NA|NA
TGTGCCAGCACGTCTGTCCAAGGCGCTGAAGCTTTCTTT
CASTSVQGAEAFF
>TRBJ1-6|TRBV5-1|NA|once
TGCGCCAGCAGTTTTGGTGGGGGGAGTAGTAATTCACCCCTCCACTTT
CASSFGGGSSNSPLHF
>TRBJ2-1|TRBV7-2|TRBD2|once
TGTGCCAGCAGCCTAATGGGGACTAGAAAGTTCTTC
CASSLMGTRKFF
>TRBJ1-2|TRBV29-1|NA|NA
TGCAGCGTTGCCTCAGCTAACTATGGCTACACCTTC
CSVASANYGYTF
>TRBJ2-7|TRBV6-7|NA|NA
TGTGCCAGCAGTTGTCTAACCCGGGACATAAGGAGCTACGAGCAGTACTTC
CASSCLTRDIRSYEQYF
>TRBJ2-5|TRBV4-3|NA|NA
TGCGCCAGCAGCCTCGGCCATGGAGCTATAGAGACCCAGTACTTC
CASSLGHGAIETQYF
>TRBJ2-7|TRBV7-4|NA|NA
TGTGCCAGCAGCACGGACGGTAGCTCCTACGAGCAGTACTTC
CASSTDGSSYEQYF
>TRBJ2-7|TRBV6-5|NA|NA
TGTGCCAGCAGGCCCCGAACAGGGTTCTCCTACGAGCAGTACTTC
CASRPRTGFSYEQYF
>TRBJ2-3|TRBV9|NA|NA
TGTGCCAGCAGCACCCGGGACGTTACTAGCACAGATACGCAGTATTTT
CASSTRDVTSTDTQYF
>TRBJ2-7|TRBV10-3|TRBD2|NA
TGTGCCATCAGTGAGTCAATAGCGGGGGGGCACCGCGGGTTC
CAISESIAGGHRGF
>TRBJ1-1|TRBV6-5|NA|NA
TGTGCCAGCAGTTACGGGCGGGGGGCAGGCACTGAAGCTTTCTTT
CASSYGRGAGTEAFF
>TRBJ2-1|TRBV19|TRBD1|few
TGTGCCAGTAGTCTCGACAGGGGGTACAATGAGCAGTTCTTC
CASSLDRGYNEQFF
>TRBJ1-2|TRBV19|TRBD1|NA
TGTGCCAGTAGCGCTGACAGGGAGTTTGGTGGCTACACCTTC
CASSADREFGGYTF
>TRBJ2-1|TRBV4-1|TRBD1|NA
TGCGCCAGCAGCCCCTCGCGACAGGGGAATGAGCAGTTCTTC
CASSPSRQGNEQFF
>TRBJ1-1|TRBV18|NA|few
TGTGCCAGCTCACCTTATAGGGGGACTGAAGCTTTCTTT
CASSPYRGTEAFF
>TRBJ2-7|TRBV6-6|TRBD2|NA
TGTGCCAGCAGAGAACTAGCGGGGGGGAACGAGCAGTACTTC
CASRELAGGNEQYF
>TRBJ2-7|TRBV5-6|TRBD2|NA
TGTGCCAGCAGCGCAACTAGCGTCTCCTACGAGCAGTACTTC
CASSATSVSYEQYF
>TRBJ2-1|TRBV28|TRBD2|NA
TGTGCCAGCCTCCCGGGGACCGGGACTAAGAATAGGTTCTTC
CASLPGTGTKNRFF
>TRBJ2-7|TRBV19|NA|NA
TGTGCCAGTAGTAGGACAGGCGGAGGGTCCTACGAGCAGTACTTC
CASSRTGGGSYEQYF
>TRBJ1-2|TRBV6-6|TRBD1|NA
TGTGCCAGCAGTTACTCGATAACAGGGGGCAACGGCTACACCTTC
CASSYSITGGNGYTF
>TRBJ1-1|TRBV18|NA|few
TGTGCCAGCTCACCACGTGGGAACACTGAAGCTTTCTTT
CASSPRGNTEAFF
>TRBJ1-4|TRBV5-8|NA|NA
TGTGCCAGCAGCCCGGCGGGGGCTTTCTATGAAAAACTGTTTTTT
CASSPAGAFYEKLFF
>TRBJ1-1|TRBV4-2|NA|NA
TGTGCCAGCAGCCAAGCCGGGAAAAGGGACACTGAAGCTTTCTTT
CASSQAGKRDTEAFF
>TRBJ1-1|TRBV18|NA|NA
TGTGCCAGCTCACCACGACAAACCCAGGGCGACACTGAAGCTTTCTTT
CASSPRQTQGDTEAFF
>TRBJ2-3|TRBV2|TRBD2|NA
TGTGCCAGCAGGGGGGGGGACCTCCAAAGCACAGATACGCAGTATTTT
CASRGGDLQSTDTQYF
>TRBJ1-6|TRBV15|NA|few
TGTGCCACCAGCAGAGATGGCCGACCGAATTCACCCCTCCACTTT
CATSRDGRPNSPLHF